This T cell receptor beta chain stems from a study of somatic mutations in cytotoxic T cells in rheumatoid arthritis. Study in general: Flow sorting yielded some V beta antibody-stained T-cell populations at nearly 100% purity, among them V beta1+ cells sequenced for TCRB.

This table comes from immunoSEQ multiplex PCR, and its TCRdb copy is limited to in-frame clones, with some not included. This sample carries roughly 8,200 clones, under 80% of them seen once, and the ten largest clones take less than 45%. With 2 bases clipped from V and 5 bases from J, the junction kept 1 base outside the gene matches. CDR1 and CDR2 (germline): LNHDA, SQIVND (reference sequence). The CDR3 spans 14 residues. This clone was observed a few times. The antigen remains unidentified. Overall study findings and caveats: Rheumatoid arthritis patients were compared with age-matched healthy controls, and their CD8+ T-cell clonality did not differ significantly.

The sequenced material came from CD8+ T cells sorted from blood. The chain carries TRBV19 and TRBJ1-5; 9 nucleotides agree with TRBD1. The TCR originated in an adult with rheumatoid arthritis. The CDR3 protein is CASSIWTGDQPQHF. DNA for the CDR3: TGTGCCAGTAGTATATGGACAGGGGATCAGCCCCAGCATTTT.